This is a list of T cell receptor beta chains from one sample in a study of OX40 agonist ivuxolimab in advanced cancers. Generated by immunoSEQ multiplex PCR, the TCRdb table keeps only in-frame clones and is missing some. The table includes about 64,000 clones, 80% to 90% detected once. The starting material was CD4+ or CD8+ T cells sorted from blood, obtained in a trial of the OX40 agonist ivuxolimab. The receptors were sampled from an adult with an advanced solid tumor such as melanoma, head and neck, liver or kidney cancer. CDR3s include the opening cysteine and the closing phenylalanine or tryptophan. The D gene is left open where the match is weak. A row's size may be missing; if present it is once, few, many or a size class.

>TRBD1|TRBV10-3|once|TRBJ2-7
TGTGCCATCAAGCGACAGGGGGTCTACGAGCAGTACTTC
CAIKRQGVYEQYF
>TRBD2|TRBV29-1|NA|TRBJ2-7
TGCAGCGTTGAAGGACTAGCGGGAGGCTACGAGCAGTACTTC
CSVEGLAGGYEQYF
>TRBD1|TRBV19|NA|TRBJ1-2
TGTGCCAGTAGTCCCTCTGCAAAAGACAGGGGGTATGGCTACACCTTC
CASSPSAKDRGYGYTF
>NA|TRBV5-8|NA|TRBJ2-1
TGTGCCAGCAGCTTGGCTCTAGTGGGGAGCTCCTACAATGAGCAGTTCTTC
CASSLALVGSSYNEQFF
>TRBD1|TRBV6-6|NA|TRBJ2-1
TGTGCCAGCAGTAAGGGACAGGGGCCGGTACCCGATGAGCAGTTCTTC
CASSKGQGPVPDEQFF
>NA|TRBV6-5|NA|TRBJ1-1
TGTGCCTCAGGGGAGGGAATGAACACTGAAGCTTTCTTT
CASGEGMNTEAFF
>NA|TRBV28|few|TRBJ1-5
TGTGCCAGCACCCATTACCAGTATAGCAATCAGCCCCAGCATTTT
CASTHYQYSNQPQHF
>TRBD2|TRBV9|NA|TRBJ2-2
TGTGCCAGCAGTGGGACTAGCGCAAACACCGGGGAGCTGTTTTTT
CASSGTSANTGELFF
>TRBD1|TRBV7-9|NA|TRBJ1-5
TGTGCCAGCAGCCCCGGACAGGTCAATCAGCCCCAGCATTTT
CASSPGQVNQPQHF
>NA|TRBV19|NA|TRBJ1-1
TGTGCCAGTAGTATGGGAACAGGGAACACTGAAGCTTTCTTT
CASSMGTGNTEAFF
>NA|TRBV10-2|NA|TRBJ2-1
TGCGCCAGCAGTGGGTACAGGGATTACAATGAGCAGTTCTTC
CASSGYRDYNEQFF
>NA|TRBV11-3|NA|TRBJ1-3
TGTGCCAGCAGCTTTGGAGGGTCCGGAAACACCATATATTTT
CASSFGGSGNTIYF
>NA|TRBV28|few|TRBJ1-5
TGTGCCAGCAGTCCCACCGTATGGCCCCAGCATTTT
CASSPTVWPQHF
>TRBD1|TRBV18|NA|TRBJ2-3
TGTGCCAGCTCACCAATTCAGCAGGGGGCGCTTGGAAACACAGATACGCAGTATTTT
CASSPIQQGALGNTDTQYF
>NA|TRBV5-8|NA|TRBJ2-3
TGTGCCAGCAGGGGGAGGAACCGAAGCACAGATACGCAGTATTTT
CASRGRNRSTDTQYF
>NA|TRBV11-1|once|TRBJ2-5
TGTGCCAGCAGCTTTTTGGGCAGAACCGACCAAGAGACCCAGTACTTC
CASSFLGRTDQETQYF
>NA|TRBV28|NA|TRBJ2-4
TGTGCCAGCAGTTTTTCCGAAAACATTCAGTACTTC
CASSFSENIQYF